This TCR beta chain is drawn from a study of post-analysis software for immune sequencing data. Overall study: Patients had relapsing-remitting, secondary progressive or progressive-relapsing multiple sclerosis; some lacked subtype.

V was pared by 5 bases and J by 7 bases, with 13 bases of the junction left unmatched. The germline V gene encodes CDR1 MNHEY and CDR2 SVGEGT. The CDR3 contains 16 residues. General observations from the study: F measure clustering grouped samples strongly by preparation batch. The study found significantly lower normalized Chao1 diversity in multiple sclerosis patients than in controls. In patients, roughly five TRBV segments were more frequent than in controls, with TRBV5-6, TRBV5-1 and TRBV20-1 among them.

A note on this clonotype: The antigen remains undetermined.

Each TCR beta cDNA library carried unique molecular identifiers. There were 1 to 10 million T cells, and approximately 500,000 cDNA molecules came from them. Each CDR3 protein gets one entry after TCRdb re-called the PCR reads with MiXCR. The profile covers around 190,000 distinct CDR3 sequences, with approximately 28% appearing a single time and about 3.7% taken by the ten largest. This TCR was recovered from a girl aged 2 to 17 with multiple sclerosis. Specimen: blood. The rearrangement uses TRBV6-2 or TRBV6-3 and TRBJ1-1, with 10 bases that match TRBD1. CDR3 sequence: CASSPRTGGYRVEAFF. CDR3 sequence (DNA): TGTGCCAGCAGTCCCCGGACAGGGGGATACAGAGTTGAAGCTTTCTTT.